This TCR beta chain was observed in a study of long-term antiretroviral therapy in people with HIV. Study as a whole: A decade or so separates the oldest specimens from the later 2015 immediate-ART recommendation. Study outcomes and limitations: Whichever time point was examined, clones expanded before ART dominated the repertoire.

A v3.0 immunoSEQ assay was performed at survey level. 40,000-50,000 T-cell genomes per sample were the sequencing target. Profiling relied on immunoSEQ multiplex PCR, and the TCRdb table lists in-frame clones only, not all of them. The sample includes around 8,000 clones, around 85% of them seen just once. Concerning this clone: Its antigen is unknown.

Trimming removed 0 bases at V and 2 bases at J, with 8 bases between. The germline V gene has CDR1 SGHNT and CDR2 YYREEE (reference sequence). This CDR3 spans 14 amino acids. Cryopreserved PBMC numbered roughly 0.9-11 million per sample before DNA extraction. The source is a man aged 35 to 55 with HIV. The source material was unsorted PBMCs, sampled 2.5 to 2.6 years before starting antiretroviral therapy. V and J are TRBV5-4 and TRBJ1-2; no firm D call. The CDR3, as DNA: TGTGCCAGCAGCTTGGGAGGGCTCAACTATGGCTACACCTTC. Protein product: CASSLGGLNYGYTF.